The 4 T cell receptor beta chains in this list originate from one sample, sequenced in a study of radiation and T cells in renal cell carcinoma. Time point in this sample: blood 4 weeks post-SBRT, at nephrectomy. Treatment indicated: 15 Gy SBRT to primary tumor, nephrectomy 4 weeks later. TCRdb keeps only in-frame clones here, not all; method: immunoSEQ multiplex PCR. Of over 120,000 clones listed, about 88% are singletons. The sequenced sample was blood, obtained from a patient whose treatment included radiotherapy and nephrectomy. The origin of the receptors is a woman aged 45-59 years with renal cell carcinoma.

The chain carries TRBV10-3 and TRBJ2-6; D gene uncertain. V was shortened by 5 bases and J by 0 bases, with 8 bases between the two germline ends. This CDR3 comprises 15 residues. Germline loops: CDR1 ENHRY, CDR2 SYGVKD. The CDR3 here is CAISTEYSGANVLTF. CDR3 nucleotides: TGTGCCATCAGTACAGAATACTCTGGGGCCAACGTCCTGACTTTC.

The table lists this clone with a few counts. This sequence joins TRBV19 and TRBJ1-2; D gene uncertain. This CDR3 region has 16 residues. V was shortened by 1 base and J by 0 bases, with 12 bases between the two germline ends. The germline V gene has CDR1 LNHDA and CDR2 SQIVND (reference sequence). For the CDR3, the DNA is TGTGCCAGTAGTATAGTTCAACCAGGTCCTAACTATGGCTACACCTTC. Its translation is CASSIVQPGPNYGYTF.

This chain joins TRBV5-1 and TRBJ1-6; D is undetermined. The CDR3 runs 15 residues. CDR1 is SGHRS, CDR2 YFSETQ, per germline. The ends were cut back, 4 bases at V and 6 bases at J, with 14 bases in the middle. CDR3 in DNA: TGCGCCAGCAGCCTGTCGCGGGTCGCTAATTCACCCCTCCACTTT. Protein sequence: CASSLSRVANSPLHF.

The rearrangement uses TRBV19 and TRBJ2-7; 7 bases line up with TRBD1. This CDR3 is built from 13 residues. Per the germline V gene, CDR1 is LNHDA and CDR2 is SQIVND (reference sequence). J was trimmed by 7 bases and V by 3 bases; bases with no gene match: 6. This CDR3 reads CASSIPGQEEQYF. CDR3 nucleotide sequence: TGTGCCAGTAGTATCCCCGGACAGGAGGAGCAGTACTTC. Full variable domain (missing parts from reference TRBV19 and TRBJ2-7): DGGITQSPKYLFRKEGQNVTLSCEQNLNHDAMYWYRQDPGQGLRLIYYSQIVNDFQKGDIAEGYSVSREKKESFPLTVTSAQKNPTAFYLCASSIPGQEEQYFGPGTRLTVT.